This T cell receptor beta chain was observed in a study of cytomegalovirus exposure and HLA in healthy donors. Overall study context: Within the Caucasian-associated ancestry cluster were around 81% of the roughly 400 genotyped donors. Study outcomes and limitations: The study listed roughly 160 cytomegalovirus-associated TCR beta chains. In terms of immune exposure information, only CMV serostatus was available.

13 Jbeta primers and 60 Vbeta primers were used for the PCR. The data were produced by immunoSEQ multiplex PCR, yet TCRdb's version contains in-frame clones alone and is incomplete. The repertoire holds 95,000 to 150,000 clones, with about four fifths as singletons. Comment on this clone: The antigen remains undetermined.

Specimen: PBMCs. The clonotype was recovered from a woman aged 40 to 50 in good health and CMV-seropositive.

The CDR3 DNA reads TGTGCCAGCAGCGTAGACGGCCACGGGAGGGATTCAGATACGCAGTATTTT. Translating it yields CASSVDGHGRDSDTQYF. The chain has TRBV9 and TRBJ2-3; 8 bases map to TRBD2. After removal of 0 bases from V and 4 bases from J, the junction contained 10 bases not matched to a gene. CDR3 length equals 17 residues. Germline loops: CDR1 SGDLS, CDR2 YYNGEE.